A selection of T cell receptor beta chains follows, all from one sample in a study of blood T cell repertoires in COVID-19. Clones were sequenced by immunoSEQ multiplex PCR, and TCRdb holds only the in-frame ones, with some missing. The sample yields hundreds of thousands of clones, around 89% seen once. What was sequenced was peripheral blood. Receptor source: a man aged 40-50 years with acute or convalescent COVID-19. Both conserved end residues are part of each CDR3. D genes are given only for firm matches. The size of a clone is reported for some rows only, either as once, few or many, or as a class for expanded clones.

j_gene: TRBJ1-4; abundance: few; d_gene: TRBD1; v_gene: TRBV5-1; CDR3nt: TGCGCCAGCAGCTTGGGGGACAGGGCTAATGAAAAACTGTTTTTT; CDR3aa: CASSLGDRANEKLFF
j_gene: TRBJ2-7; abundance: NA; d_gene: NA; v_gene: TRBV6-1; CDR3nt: TGTGCCAGCAGTGAAGCGGGGGCACGGGAGCAGTACTTC; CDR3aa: CASSEAGAREQYF
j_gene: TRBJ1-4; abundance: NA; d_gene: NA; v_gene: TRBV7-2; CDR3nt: TGTGCCAGCAGCTTAGCGCGTCGGGGTGGGCGGGAAAAACTGTTTTTT; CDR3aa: CASSLARRGGREKLFF
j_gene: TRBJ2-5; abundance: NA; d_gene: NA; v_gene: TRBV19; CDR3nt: TGTGCCAGTAGCGACAGGAGTCAAGAGACCCAGTACTTC; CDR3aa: CASSDRSQETQYF
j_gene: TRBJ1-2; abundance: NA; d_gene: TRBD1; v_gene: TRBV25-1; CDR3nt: TGTGCCAGCAGTGGGACAGGACAGGGGGCGATAAGAAGCGGCTACACCTTC; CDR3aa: CASSGTGQGAIRSGYTF
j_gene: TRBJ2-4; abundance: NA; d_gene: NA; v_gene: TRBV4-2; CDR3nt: TGTGCCAGCAGCCAGGCTACGACTCCTAACATTCAGTACTTC; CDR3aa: CASSQATTPNIQYF
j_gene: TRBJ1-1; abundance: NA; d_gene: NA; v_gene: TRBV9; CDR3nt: TGTGCCAGCAGTCGGATCGGAACGGGTGACACTGAAGCTTTCTTT; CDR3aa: CASSRIGTGDTEAFF
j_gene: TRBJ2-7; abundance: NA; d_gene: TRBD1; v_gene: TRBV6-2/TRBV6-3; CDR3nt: TGTGCCAGCAGTCGGGACAGGGAAATATCCTACGAGCAGTACTTC; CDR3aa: CASSRDREISYEQYF
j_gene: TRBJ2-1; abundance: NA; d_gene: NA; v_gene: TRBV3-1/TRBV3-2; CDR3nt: TGTGCCAGCAGCCAAGATGGAGGCAGGGGTTTGTATGAGCAGTTCTTC; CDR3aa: CASSQDGGRGLYEQFF
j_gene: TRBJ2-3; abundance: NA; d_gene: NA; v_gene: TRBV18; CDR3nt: TGTGCCAGCTCACCATACTACAGCGGAGGCACAGATACGCAGTATTTT; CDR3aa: CASSPYYSGGTDTQYF
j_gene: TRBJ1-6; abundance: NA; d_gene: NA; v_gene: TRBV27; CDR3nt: TGTGCCAGCAGTTTTCAGCTCACAGACTCCTATAATTCACCCCTCCACTTT; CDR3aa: CASSFQLTDSYNSPLHF
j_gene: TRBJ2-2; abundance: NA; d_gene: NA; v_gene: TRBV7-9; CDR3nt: TGTGCCAGCAAGGCGCTAGCCGGGGAGCTGTTTTTT; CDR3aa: CASKALAGELFF
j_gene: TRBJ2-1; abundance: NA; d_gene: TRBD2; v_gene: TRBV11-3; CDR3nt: TGTGCCAGCAGCCATGGACTAGCGGGAAAGGCGAATGAGCAGTTCTTC; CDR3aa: CASSHGLAGKANEQFF
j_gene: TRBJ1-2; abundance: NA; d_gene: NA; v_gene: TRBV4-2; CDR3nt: TGTGCCAGCAGCCAGCCGGGGGGACCTGGCACCTTC; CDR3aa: CASSQPGGPGTF
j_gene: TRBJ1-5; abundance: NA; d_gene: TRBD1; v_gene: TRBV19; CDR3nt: TGTGCCAGTAGTATTTCTTCCCGACAGGGGGCTTTCGGCAATCAGCCCCAGCATTTT; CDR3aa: CASSISSRQGAFGNQPQHF
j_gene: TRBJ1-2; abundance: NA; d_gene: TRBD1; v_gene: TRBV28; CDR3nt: TGTGCCAGCAGCGCGACAGGGCTATATGGCTACACCTTC; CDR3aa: CASSATGLYGYTF
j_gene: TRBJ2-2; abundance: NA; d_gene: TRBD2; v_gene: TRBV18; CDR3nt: TGTGCCAGCTCACCAATACTAGCGACGAACACCGGGGAGCTGTTTTTT; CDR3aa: CASSPILATNTGELFF
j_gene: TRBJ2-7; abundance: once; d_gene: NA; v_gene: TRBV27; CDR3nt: TGTGCCAGCAGTTTATCGGGAACGGGGAACGAGCAGTACTTC; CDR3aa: CASSLSGTGNEQYF
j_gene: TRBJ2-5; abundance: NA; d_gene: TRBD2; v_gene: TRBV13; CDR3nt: TGTGCCAGCAGCTTAGTCGGGCTAGCGGGCCACCAAGAGACCCAGTACTTC; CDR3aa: CASSLVGLAGHQETQYF
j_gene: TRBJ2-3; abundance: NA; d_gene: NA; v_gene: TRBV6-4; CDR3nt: TGTGCCAGCAGTGAAGGGCGGGGATCCACAGATACGCAGTATTTT; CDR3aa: CASSEGRGSTDTQYF
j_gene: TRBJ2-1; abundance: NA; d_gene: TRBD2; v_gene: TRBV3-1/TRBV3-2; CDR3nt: TGTGCCAGCAGCCAAGGTGGACTAGCGGCAAACAATGAGCAGTTCTTC; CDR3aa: CASSQGGLAANNEQFF
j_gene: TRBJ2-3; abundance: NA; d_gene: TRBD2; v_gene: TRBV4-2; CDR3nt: TGTGCCAGCAGCCGGGGACTAGCGGGGGGGCCAAGCACAGATACGCAGTATTTT; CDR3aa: CASSRGLAGGPSTDTQYF
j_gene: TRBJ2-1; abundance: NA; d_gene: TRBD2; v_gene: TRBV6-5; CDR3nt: TGTGCCAGCAGTTCCCCCGGGACTAGTGGGTTCTTC; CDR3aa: CASSSPGTSGFF
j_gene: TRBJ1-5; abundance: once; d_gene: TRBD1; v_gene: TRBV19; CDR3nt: TGTGCCAGCCGGACAGGGAATAGCAATCAGCCCCAGCATTTT; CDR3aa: CASRTGNSNQPQHF
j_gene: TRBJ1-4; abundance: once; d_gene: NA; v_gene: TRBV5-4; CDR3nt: TGTGCCAGCAGCTTTGAGGATAATGAAAAACTGTTTTTT; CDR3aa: CASSFEDNEKLFF
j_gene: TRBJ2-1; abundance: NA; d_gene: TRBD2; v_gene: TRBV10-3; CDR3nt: TGTGCCACCGGGACTAGCGGGAGCTCCTACAATGAGCAGTTCTTC; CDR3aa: CATGTSGSSYNEQFF
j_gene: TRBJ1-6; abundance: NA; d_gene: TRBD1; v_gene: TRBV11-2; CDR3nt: TGTGCCAGCAGCTTCACAGGGGAGAGCAATTCACCCCTCCACTTT; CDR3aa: CASSFTGESNSPLHF
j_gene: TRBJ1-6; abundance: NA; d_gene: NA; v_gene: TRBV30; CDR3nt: TGTGCCGTCGGGGAGAGCTCCTATAATTCACCCCTCCACTTT; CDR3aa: CAVGESSYNSPLHF
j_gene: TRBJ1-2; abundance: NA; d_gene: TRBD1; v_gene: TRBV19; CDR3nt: TGTGCCAGTAGTATACAGGGGGCCCAAGCTAACTATGGCTACACCTTC; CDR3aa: CASSIQGAQANYGYTF
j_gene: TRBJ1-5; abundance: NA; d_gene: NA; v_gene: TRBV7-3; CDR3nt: TGTGCCAGCAGCGAGGGTAGCAATCAGCCCCAGCATTTT; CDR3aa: CASSEGSNQPQHF
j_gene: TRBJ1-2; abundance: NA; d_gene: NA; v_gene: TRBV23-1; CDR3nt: TGCGCCAGCCCGGGCTATGGCTACACCTTC; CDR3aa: CASPGYGYTF
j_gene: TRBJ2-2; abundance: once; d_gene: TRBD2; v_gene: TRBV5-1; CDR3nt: TGCGCCAGCAGCTCCCGAGGGACTAGCGGGGGACTTAACACCGGGGAGCTGTTTTTT; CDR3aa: CASSSRGTSGGLNTGELFF
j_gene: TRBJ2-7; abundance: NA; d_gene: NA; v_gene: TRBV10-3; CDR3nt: TGTGCCATCAGTACGACGACAGGATCCTACGAGCAGTACTTC; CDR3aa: CAISTTTGSYEQYF
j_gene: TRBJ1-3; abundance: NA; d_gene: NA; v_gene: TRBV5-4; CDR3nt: TGTGCCAGCAGCCGCCCCAGGGAAACCTCCTCCGGAAACACCATATATTTT; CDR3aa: CASSRPRETSSGNTIYF
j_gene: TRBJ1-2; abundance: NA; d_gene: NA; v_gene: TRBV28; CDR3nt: TGTGCCAGCAGCCTGGCGGGAAACTATGGCTACACCTTC; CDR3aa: CASSLAGNYGYTF
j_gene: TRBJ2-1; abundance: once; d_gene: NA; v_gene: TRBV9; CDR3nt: TGTGCCAGCAGCACCGCGGGGACCATAATCGATGAGCAGTTCTTC; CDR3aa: CASSTAGTIIDEQFF
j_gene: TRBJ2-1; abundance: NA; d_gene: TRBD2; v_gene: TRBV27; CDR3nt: TGTGCCAGCAGTTTTTTAGCGGGAAGCCCTCGGGAAGGGAATGAGCAGTTCTTC; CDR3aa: CASSFLAGSPREGNEQFF
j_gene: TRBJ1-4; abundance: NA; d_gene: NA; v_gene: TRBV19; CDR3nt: TGTGCCAGTAGTCTCCGGACAGTAATCACCTTAACAAATGAAAAACTGTTTTTT; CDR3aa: CASSLRTVITLTNEKLFF
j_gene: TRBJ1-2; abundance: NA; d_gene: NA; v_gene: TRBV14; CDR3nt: TGTGCCAGCAGCCTGCTTCAGAACTATGGCTACACCTTC; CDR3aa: CASSLLQNYGYTF
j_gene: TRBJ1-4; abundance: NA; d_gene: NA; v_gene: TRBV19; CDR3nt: TGTGCCAGTAGTCGAAGACATGCAACTAATGAAAAACTGTTTTTT; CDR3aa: CASSRRHATNEKLFF
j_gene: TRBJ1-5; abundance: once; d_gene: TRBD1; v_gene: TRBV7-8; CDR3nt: TGTGCCAGCAGCTTAGGGGGACAGGGAGATCAGCCCCAGCATTTT; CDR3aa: CASSLGGQGDQPQHF
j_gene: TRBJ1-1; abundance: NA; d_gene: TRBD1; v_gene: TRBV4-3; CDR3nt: TGCGCCAGCAGCTCTTCAGGGGGGTACACTGAAGCTTTCTTT; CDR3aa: CASSSSGGYTEAFF
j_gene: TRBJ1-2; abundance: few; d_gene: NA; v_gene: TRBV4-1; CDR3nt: TGCGCCAGCAGCAATTCGACAGCGCTAAACTATGGCTACACCTTC; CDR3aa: CASSNSTALNYGYTF
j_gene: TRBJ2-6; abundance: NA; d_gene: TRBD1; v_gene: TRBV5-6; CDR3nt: TGTGCCAGCAGCTTACAGGGGCTAGGGGCCAACGTCCTGACTTTC; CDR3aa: CASSLQGLGANVLTF
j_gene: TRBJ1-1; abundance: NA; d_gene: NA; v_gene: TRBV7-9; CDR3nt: TGTGCCAGCAGTCAACAGGGCGGGAACACTGAAGCTTTCTTT; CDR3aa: CASSQQGGNTEAFF